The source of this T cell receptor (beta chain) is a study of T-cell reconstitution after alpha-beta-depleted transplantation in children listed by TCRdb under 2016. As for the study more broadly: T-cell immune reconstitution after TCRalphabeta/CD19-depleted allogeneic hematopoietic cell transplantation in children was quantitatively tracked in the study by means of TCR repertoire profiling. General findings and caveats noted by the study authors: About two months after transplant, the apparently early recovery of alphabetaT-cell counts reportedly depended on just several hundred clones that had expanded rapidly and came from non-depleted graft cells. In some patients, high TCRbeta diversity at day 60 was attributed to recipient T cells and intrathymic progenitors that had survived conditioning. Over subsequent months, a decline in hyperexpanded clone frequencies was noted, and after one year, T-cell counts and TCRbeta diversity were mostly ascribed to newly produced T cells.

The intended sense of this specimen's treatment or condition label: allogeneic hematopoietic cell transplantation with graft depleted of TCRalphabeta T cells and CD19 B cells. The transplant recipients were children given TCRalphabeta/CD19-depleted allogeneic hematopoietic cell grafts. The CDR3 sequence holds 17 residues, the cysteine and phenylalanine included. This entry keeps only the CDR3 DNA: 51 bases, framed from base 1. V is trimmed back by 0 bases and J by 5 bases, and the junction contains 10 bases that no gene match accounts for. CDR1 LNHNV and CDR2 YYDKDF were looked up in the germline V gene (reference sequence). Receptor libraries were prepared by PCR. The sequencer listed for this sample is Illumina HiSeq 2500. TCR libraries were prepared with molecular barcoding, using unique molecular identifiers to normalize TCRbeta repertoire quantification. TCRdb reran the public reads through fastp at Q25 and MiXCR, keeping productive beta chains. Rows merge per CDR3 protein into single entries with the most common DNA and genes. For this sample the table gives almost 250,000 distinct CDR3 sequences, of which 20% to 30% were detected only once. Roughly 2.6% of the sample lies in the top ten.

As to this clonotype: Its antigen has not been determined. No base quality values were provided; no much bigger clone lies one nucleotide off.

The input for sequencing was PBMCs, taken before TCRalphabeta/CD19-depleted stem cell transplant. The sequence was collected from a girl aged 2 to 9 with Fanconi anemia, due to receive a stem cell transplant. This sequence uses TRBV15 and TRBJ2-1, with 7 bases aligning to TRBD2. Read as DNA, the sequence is TGTGCCACCAGCAGAGATCTCGGCGGGAGCTTCCACAATGAGCAGTTCTTC. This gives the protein CATSRDLGGSFHNEQFF.